This TCR beta chain was retrieved from a study of blood T cell repertoires in COVID-19. Whole-study context: Sources were T cells, B-cell-depleted T cells, or PBMCs; the material itself was cDNA or gDNA.

Libraries were prepared by immunoSEQ multiplex PCR; TCRdb keeps only in-frame clonotypes and omits some of them. Of about 190,000 clones listed, about 77% are singletons. The CDR3 consists of 14 residues. V lost 7 bases to trimming and J lost 1 base, with 12 bases between them. CDR1 and CDR2 from the germline V gene are MNHEY and SMNVEV (reference sequence). The chain is built from TRBV27 and TRBJ2-3; D possibly corresponds to TRBD2 (5 bases). This TCR was recovered from a woman between 45 and 65 years old with acute COVID-19. The sequencing sample was made of PBMCs or T cells enriched from blood (not recorded which). The CDR3 DNA follows: TGTGCCAGCACCCTAGAGAGGGGCACAGATACGCAGTATTTT. As protein: CASTLERGTDTQYF.